The 10 T cell receptor beta chains below come from one sample, sequenced in a study of cytomegalovirus exposure and HLA in healthy donors. Both 60 Vbeta primers and 13 Jbeta primers went into the PCR. Data came from immunoSEQ multiplex PCR; TCRdb stores just in-frame clones and leaves some out. This repertoire includes 120,000 or so clones. Material: PBMCs. The receptors were gathered from a man between 18 and 35 years old in good health and CMV-seronegative.

For the CDR3, the DNA is TGTGCCAGTAGTATCCGGGGGAGGGCGAGAACCGGGGAGCTGTTTTTT. Translating gives CASSIRGRARTGELFF. The chain uses TRBV19 and TRBJ2-2, with 7 bases lining up with TRBD2. The germline gives CDR1 LNHDA, CDR2 SQIVND (reference sequence). J gave up 5 bases and V 3 bases, and 9 bases lay outside the gene matches. The CDR3 runs 16 residues.

This sequence joins TRBV7-9 and TRBJ2-2; 11 nucleotides match TRBD1. Trimming removed 5 bases from V and 5 bases from J; junction bases left unmatched: 4. The CDR3 length is 15 residues. In germline, CDR1 is SEHNR, CDR2 FQNEAQ (reference sequence). The CDR3 nucleotides are TGTGCCAGCAGCCTGGGACAGGGGGGGACCGGGGAGCTGTTTTTT. It translates to CASSLGQGGTGELFF.

CDR3 amino acids: CASSPPIRGTETQYF. Written as DNA, the CDR3 is TGTGCCAGCTCACCACCTATCAGGGGGACGGAGACCCAGTACTTC. This chain connects TRBV18 to TRBJ2-5; TRBD1 matches at 7 bases. Per the germline V gene, CDR1 is KGHSH and CDR2 is LQKENI. The CDR3 runs to 15 residues. Germline trimming cut 0 bases from V and 5 bases from J; bases unmatched to any gene: 6.

This sequence joins TRBV5-3 and TRBJ2-2; 12 bases are shared with TRBD1. TRBV5-3 is treated as an ORF (open reading frame) with a function not yet certain. This CDR3 has 17 amino acids. V shed 2 bases and J 6 bases; nucleotides not matched to a gene: 8. DNA for the CDR3: TGTGCCAGAAGCTTCCCTCGGGGGGACAGGGGGCCCGGGGAGCTGTTTTTT. This sequence encodes CARSFPRGDRGPGELFF.

CDR3 nucleotides: TGCGCCAGCAGTTCCGACAGCAACACTGAAGCTTTCTTT. Translating it yields CASSSDSNTEAFF. The chain is built from TRBV10-1 and TRBJ1-1; tentatively, D is TRBD1 (5 bases). Germline V gene lookup returns CDR1 WNHNN and CDR2 SYGVQD (reference sequence). V lost 5 bases to trimming and J lost 2 bases, with 9 bases between them. The CDR3 has 13 amino acids.

This chain connects TRBV9 to TRBJ2-3, with 11 bases that match TRBD2. The CDR3 totals 17 residues. The germline V gene has CDR1 SGDLS and CDR2 YYNGEE. V dropped 3 bases and J dropped 4; count of bases not matched to a gene: 10. The CDR3 DNA reads as TGTGCCAGCAGCGACCGGACTAGCGGGCTCTCCGCAGATACGCAGTATTTT. Translation: CASSDRTSGLSADTQYF.

The gene calls are TRBV12-5 and TRBJ2-7; 7 nucleotides align to TRBD2. The CDR3 has 12 amino acids. The trim removed 6 bases at V and 6 bases at J, leaving 5 bases unmatched. In germline, CDR1 is LGHNT, CDR2 FRNRAP. As DNA, the CDR3 is TGTGCTAGTGGCCACACGGGAGGCGAGCAGTACTTC. Its protein is CASGHTGGEQYF.

The CDR3 sequence: CATRQEYYEQYF. The CDR3 coding sequence is TGTGCCACCAGACAGGAATACTACGAGCAGTACTTC. J is TRBJ2-7 and V is TRBV28, with a weak D call TRBD1 (6 bases). The CDR3 is made up of 12 amino acids. Germline CDR1 and CDR2: MDHEN and SYDVKM. The ends were cut back, 10 bases at V and 3 bases at J, with 13 bases in the middle.

This sequence joins TRBV4-1 and TRBJ1-2, with a possible D match to TRBD1 (6 bases). The V gene lost 2 bases and the J gene lost 8 bases, with 9 bases spanning the gap. The CDR3 spans 12 residues. Per germline, CDR1 MGHRA and CDR2 YSYEKL. This CDR3 reads CASSQTGWGYTF. CDR3 sequence (DNA): TGCGCCAGCAGCCAAACAGGGTGGGGCTACACCTTC.

This sequence joins TRBV19 and TRBJ1-5; 7 nucleotides agree with TRBD1. Losses at the gene ends were 4 bases for V and 0 bases for J; bases not matched to a gene: 6. The V gene's germline CDR1 is LNHDA and CDR2 SQIVND (reference sequence). The CDR3 runs to 16 residues. The CDR3: CASSSTGVHSNQPQHF. DNA of the CDR3: TGTGCCAGTAGTAGTACAGGGGTCCATAGCAATCAGCCCCAGCATTTT.